One sample yielded the 6 T cell receptor beta chains listed below, sequenced in a study of patients and donors after allogeneic stem cell transplantation. In TCRdb, the RT-PCR reads were re-called with MiXCR into one record per CDR3 protein. The table records about 150,000 distinct CDR3 sequences, approximately 35% of them present only once. Sequenced material: blood, either unsorted or a sorted T cell fraction (not recorded which). The source of these receptors is a human donor who was either an allogeneic HSCT recipient or a stem cell or donor lymphocyte infusion donor (not recorded which). It is not recorded whose cells these are; they may come from a transplant donor.

This chain links TRBV12-3 or TRBV12-4 with TRBJ1-2, with D hard to call. The CDR3 contains 12 residues. V dropped 4 bases and J dropped 4 bases, with 7 bases sitting between them. The CDR3 is CASSYGLYGYTF. DNA of the CDR3: TGTGCCAGCAGTTATGGTCTCTATGGCTACACCTTC.

This chain connects TRBV6-2 or TRBV6-3 to TRBJ1-5, with unresolved D. The CDR3 runs to 14 residues. Germline V gene data show CDR1 as MNHEY and CDR2 as SVGEGT. Trimming cost V 4 bases and J 8 bases, with 15 bases left between them. This chain's CDR3 is CASSLDGPLEPQHF. The DNA for the CDR3 is TGTGCCAGCAGTTTGGACGGCCCCTTGGAGCCCCAGCATTTT.

This rearrangement joins TRBV20-1 to TRBJ1-2; D gene unclear. Between the trimmed V and J ends, which lost 3 bases and 4 bases, there was a span of 15 bases. CDR1 DFQATT and CDR2 SNEGSKA come from the germline V gene (reference sequence). The CDR3 is made up of 14 amino acids. The CDR3 sequence is CSARIEALLYGYTF. The CDR3 region has the DNA TGCAGTGCTAGGATAGAGGCCCTCCTCTATGGCTACACCTTC.

The V gene is TRBV20-1, the J gene TRBJ1-1; a weak D match, TRBD1 (6 bases). The CDR3 spans 13 residues. V was shortened by 6 bases and J by 8 bases, with 19 bases between the two germline ends. CDR1 and CDR2 (germline): DFQATT, SNEGSKA (reference sequence). This CDR3 is CSATQGPSPEAFF. CDR3 sequence (DNA): TGCAGTGCAACACAGGGACCCTCCCCCGAAGCTTTCTTT.

Turning to this clonotype: Compared with germline, one end of the junction differs, possibly owing to a read error. This chain links TRBV9 with TRBJ2-5, with TRBD1 matching 7 bases. The V gene's germline CDR1 is SGDLS and CDR2 YYNGEE. CDR3 size: 15 residues. The CDR3 here is CPSSVGPGGFETQYF. The CDR3 DNA reads as TGTCCCAGCAGCGTAGGCCCAGGGGGTTTCGAGACCCAGTACTTC.

The chain carries TRBV11-2 and TRBJ1-1; no definite D call. Germline V gives CDR1 SGHAT, CDR2 FQNNGV. Trimming stripped 0 bases from V and 0 bases from J, with 17 bases between. This CDR3 region has 18 residues. Here the CDR3 reads CASSLEVRSALMNTEAFF. CDR3 DNA sequence: TGTGCCAGCAGCTTAGAAGTCAGGTCGGCTCTCATGAACACTGAAGCTTTCTTT.